This paragraph reports one T cell receptor (beta chain). Antigen: not known. Trimming took off 6 bases at V and 1 base at J, with 10 bases between the two ends. The CDR3 sequence is 13 residues long. Germline V gene data show CDR1 as SGDLS and CDR2 as YYNGEE. It was with a sample-barcoded 5' primer and a J-beta primer mix that a second PCR of roughly 7 to 12 cycles was run. TCRdb fed the 5' RACE reads into MiXCR, producing one record per CDR3 protein. The sample holds more than 550,000 distinct CDR3 sequences; approximately 21% are singletons and the top ten take approximately 20%. The entry originates in a study of blood T cells in healthy people across ages. Study results and caveats: Long-lived donors carried more naive CD4+ cells and greater diversity than aged donors. It was held that diversity estimates obtained from one million T cells represented underestimates. Strong correlation linked observed beta diversity and percent naive T cells.

The genes are TRBV9 and TRBJ1-2, with no clear D. This receptor was taken from a man in his 70s in good health. The sample was blood. CDR3 sequence (DNA): TGTGCCAGCACCGCGGGTCGTAACTATGGCTACACCTTC. Its translation is CASTAGRNYGYTF.